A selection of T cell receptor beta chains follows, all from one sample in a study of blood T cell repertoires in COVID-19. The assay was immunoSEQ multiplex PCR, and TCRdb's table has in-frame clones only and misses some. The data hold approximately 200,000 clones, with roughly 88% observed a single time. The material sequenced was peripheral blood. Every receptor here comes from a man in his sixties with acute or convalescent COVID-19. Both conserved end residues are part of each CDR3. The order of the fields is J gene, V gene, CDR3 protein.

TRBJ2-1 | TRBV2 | CASRAGTSSYNEQFF
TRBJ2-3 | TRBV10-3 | CAISDRLAGSTDTQYF
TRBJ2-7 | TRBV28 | CASTSGGAYEQYF
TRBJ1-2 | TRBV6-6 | CASSSDGYTF
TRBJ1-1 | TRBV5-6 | CAGDQENTEAFF
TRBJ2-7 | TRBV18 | CASSPSGTAAGQQYF
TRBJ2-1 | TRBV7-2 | CASSPSTGSNEQFF
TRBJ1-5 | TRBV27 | CASSSWTGNNQPQHF
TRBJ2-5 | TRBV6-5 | CASRRQGYQETQYF
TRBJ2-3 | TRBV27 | CASSSPLDLAHEYF
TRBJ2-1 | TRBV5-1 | CASGVTEGSYNEQFF
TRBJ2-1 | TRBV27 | CASSSAVVTYNEQFF
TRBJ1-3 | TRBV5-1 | CASSVQSPGNTIYF
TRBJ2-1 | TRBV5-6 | CASSLIGLATGEQFF
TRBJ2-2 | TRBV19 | CASSIRSGRTGELFF
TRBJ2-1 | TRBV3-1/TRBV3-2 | CASSPQLADYNEQFF
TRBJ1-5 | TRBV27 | CASTTPTGKGQPQHF
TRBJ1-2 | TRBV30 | CALEGSYGYTF
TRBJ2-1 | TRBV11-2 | CASSLGLANEQFF
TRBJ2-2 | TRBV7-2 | CASSLAGLNTGELFF
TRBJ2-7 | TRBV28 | CASSRALAGVYEQYF
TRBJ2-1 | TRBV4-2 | CASSQSLLGAGNEQFF